The T cell receptor beta chain under discussion was sequenced for a study of blood T cell repertoires in COVID-19. Whole-study context: The samples span acute and convalescent COVID-19 from the United States, Italy and Spain. PBMCs, B-cell-depleted T cells, or T cells were the source of the cDNA or gDNA that made up the material.

Methods used by the authors: From reference gene primer amplification, estimates of nucleated cell counts were derived. Using immunoSEQ multiplex PCR, the repertoire was profiled, and TCRdb retains in-frame clones only, with some absent. V and J calls and clone size are copied from that table; D and trimming were computed from the DNA. The sample lists 60,000 or so clones, approximately 85% occurring once. Sequencing input: peripheral blood. This sequence originates from a human donor in a cohort sampled during active COVID-19.

DNA of the CDR3: TGTGCCAGCAGCGCCTTTTCTAGCGGGGGGGCAAGAAATACGCAGTATTTT. Translating it yields CASSAFSSGGARNTQYF. The chain carries TRBV9 and TRBJ2-3; 12 nucleotides align to TRBD2. This CDR3 region has 17 residues. Looked up from germline, CDR1 is SGDLS and CDR2 is YYNGEE. The junction had 12 bases not matched to a gene; V was cut back by 3 bases and J by 7 bases.